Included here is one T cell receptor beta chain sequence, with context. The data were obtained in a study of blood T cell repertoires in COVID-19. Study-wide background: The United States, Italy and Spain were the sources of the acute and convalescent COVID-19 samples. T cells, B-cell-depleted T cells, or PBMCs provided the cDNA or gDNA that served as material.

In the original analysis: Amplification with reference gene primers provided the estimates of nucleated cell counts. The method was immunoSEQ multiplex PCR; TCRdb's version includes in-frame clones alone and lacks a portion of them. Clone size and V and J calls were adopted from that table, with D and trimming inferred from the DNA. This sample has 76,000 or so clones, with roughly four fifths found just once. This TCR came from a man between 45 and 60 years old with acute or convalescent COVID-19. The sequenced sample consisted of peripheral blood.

The CDR3 reads CATSGASYEQYF. The CDR3 nucleotides read TGTGCCACCAGCGGGGCCAGCTACGAGCAGTACTTC. The rearrangement uses TRBV15 and TRBJ2-7; possibly TRBD1 for D (5 bases). This CDR3 is 12 amino acids long. Germline values: CDR1 LNHNV, CDR2 YYDKDF (reference sequence). V shed 5 bases and J shed 3 bases, with 8 bases lying between them.